This T cell receptor (beta chain) was identified during a study of T-cell reconstitution after alpha-beta-depleted transplantation in children. Study results and caveats: Several patients had high TCRbeta diversity at day 60; it came from surviving recipient T cells and thymic progenitors. It was newly produced T cells that mostly accounted for T-cell counts and diversity one year after transplant. Roughly two months post-transplant, alpha-beta T cells reportedly originated from several hundred graft clones that had expanded.

A library of TCRbeta sequences, prepared with unique molecular identifiers, was generated. Via MiXCR, TCRdb re-called the PCR reads, giving one row per CDR3 protein. The table records about 460,000 distinct CDR3 sequences, 11% of them present only once. V lost 5 bases, J lost 4 bases, and 11 bases lay in between. This CDR3 contains 14 residues. This clonotype was detected only a few times. Its antigen is still unknown. The chain carries TRBV12-3 or TRBV12-4 and TRBJ2-2; no definite D call. The starting material was PBMCs, mostly from graft donor cells, obtained 180 days after TCRalphabeta/CD19-depleted stem cell transplant. The TCR was taken from a female patient aged 2 to 10 who had a stem cell transplant for aplastic anemia, so the T cells may come from the graft donor. The DNA of the CDR3 is TGTGCCAGCAGTCTAACAGTGGGCACCGGGGAGCTGTTTTTT. Encoded protein: CASSLTVGTGELFF.